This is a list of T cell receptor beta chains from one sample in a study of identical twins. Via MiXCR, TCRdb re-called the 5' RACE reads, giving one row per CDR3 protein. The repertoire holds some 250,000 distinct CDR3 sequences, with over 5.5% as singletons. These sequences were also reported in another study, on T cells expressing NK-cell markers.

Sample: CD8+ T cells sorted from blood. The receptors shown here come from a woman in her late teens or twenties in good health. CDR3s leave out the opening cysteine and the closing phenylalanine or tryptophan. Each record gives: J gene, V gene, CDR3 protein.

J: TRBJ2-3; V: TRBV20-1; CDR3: SAMEDTQY
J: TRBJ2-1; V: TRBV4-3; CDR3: ASSQERVYEQF
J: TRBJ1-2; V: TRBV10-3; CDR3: AIGDVYYGYT
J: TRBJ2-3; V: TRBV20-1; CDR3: SARDSRIADTDTQY
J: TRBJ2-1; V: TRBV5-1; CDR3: ASSLVLSTHNEQF
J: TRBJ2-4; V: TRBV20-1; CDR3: SASGVQAAKNIQY
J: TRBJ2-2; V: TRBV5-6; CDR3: ASSPIPGRAPGELF
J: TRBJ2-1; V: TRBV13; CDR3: ASRGPPNNEQF
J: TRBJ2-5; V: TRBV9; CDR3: ASSPSFPETQY
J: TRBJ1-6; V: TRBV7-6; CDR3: ASSPETGGLSPLH
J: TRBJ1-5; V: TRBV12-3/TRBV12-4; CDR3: ASSIVTVEAQH
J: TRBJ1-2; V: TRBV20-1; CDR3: SARALGGGVYGYT
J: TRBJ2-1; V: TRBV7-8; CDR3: ASSPSGGHSYNEQF
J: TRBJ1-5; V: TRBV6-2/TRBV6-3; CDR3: ASSYSSQRSPQH
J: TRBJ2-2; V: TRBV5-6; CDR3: ASSLHGVVTGELF
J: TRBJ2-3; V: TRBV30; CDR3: AWGQRDTQY
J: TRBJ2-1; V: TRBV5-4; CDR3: ASSLISGEYNEQF
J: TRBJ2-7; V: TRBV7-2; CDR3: ASSNKTAASEQY
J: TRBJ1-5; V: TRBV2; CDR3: ASKDRGANQPQH
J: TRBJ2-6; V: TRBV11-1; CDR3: ASSSPEVQSIGANVLT
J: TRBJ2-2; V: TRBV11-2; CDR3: ASSPPWTSSNTGELF
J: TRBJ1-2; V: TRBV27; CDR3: ASSLSGVRGYT
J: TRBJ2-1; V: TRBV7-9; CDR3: ASSARIQGDEQF
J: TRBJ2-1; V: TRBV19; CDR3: ASSIVGLAGANEQF
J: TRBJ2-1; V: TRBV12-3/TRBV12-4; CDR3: ASHADKFNEQF
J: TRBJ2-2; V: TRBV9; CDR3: ASSVAEGTGELF
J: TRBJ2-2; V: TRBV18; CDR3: ASTGRFGELF
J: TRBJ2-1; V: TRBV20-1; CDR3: SASAGAGEPDNEQF
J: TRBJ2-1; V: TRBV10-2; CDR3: ASSVVLDNEQF
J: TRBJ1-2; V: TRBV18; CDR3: ASSLPDGFPSYGYT
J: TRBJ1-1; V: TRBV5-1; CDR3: ASSLSQAPYTEAF
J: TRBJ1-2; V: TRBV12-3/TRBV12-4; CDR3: ASSLGTRRGGYT
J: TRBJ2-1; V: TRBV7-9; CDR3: ASRGLAGDNEQF
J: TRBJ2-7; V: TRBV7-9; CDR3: ASSLLGYEQY
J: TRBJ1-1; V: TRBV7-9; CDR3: ASSDRDKNTEAF
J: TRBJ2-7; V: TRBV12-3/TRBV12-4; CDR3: ASSPLPSGASYEQY
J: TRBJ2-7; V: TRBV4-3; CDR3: ASSQEVVGGRDEQY
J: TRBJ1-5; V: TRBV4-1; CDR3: ASSQDRNQPQH
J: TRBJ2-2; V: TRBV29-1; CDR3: SPFQRTGELF
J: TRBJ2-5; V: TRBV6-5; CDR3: ASSYSRHPQETQY
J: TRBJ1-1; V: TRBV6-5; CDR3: ASDPSQNTEAF
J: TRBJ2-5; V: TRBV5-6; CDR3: ASSPAFQETTETQY
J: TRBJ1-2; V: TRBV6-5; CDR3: ASSLLGWDGYT
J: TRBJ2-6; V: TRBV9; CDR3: ASSSRSRGQKFSGANVLT
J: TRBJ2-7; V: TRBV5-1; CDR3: ASSWRKGYEQY
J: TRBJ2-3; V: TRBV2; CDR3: ASRDYTDTQY
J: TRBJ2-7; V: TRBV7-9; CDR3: ASSETQTGNHEQY
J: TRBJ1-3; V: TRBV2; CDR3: ASSVTGTDRVGNTIY
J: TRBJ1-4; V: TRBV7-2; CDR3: ASGQGSRENEKLF
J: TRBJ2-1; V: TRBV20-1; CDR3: SASGGVFDEQF
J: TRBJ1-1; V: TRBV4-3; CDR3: ASSQMGNTEAF
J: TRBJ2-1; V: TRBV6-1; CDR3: ASQSGLAPYNEQF